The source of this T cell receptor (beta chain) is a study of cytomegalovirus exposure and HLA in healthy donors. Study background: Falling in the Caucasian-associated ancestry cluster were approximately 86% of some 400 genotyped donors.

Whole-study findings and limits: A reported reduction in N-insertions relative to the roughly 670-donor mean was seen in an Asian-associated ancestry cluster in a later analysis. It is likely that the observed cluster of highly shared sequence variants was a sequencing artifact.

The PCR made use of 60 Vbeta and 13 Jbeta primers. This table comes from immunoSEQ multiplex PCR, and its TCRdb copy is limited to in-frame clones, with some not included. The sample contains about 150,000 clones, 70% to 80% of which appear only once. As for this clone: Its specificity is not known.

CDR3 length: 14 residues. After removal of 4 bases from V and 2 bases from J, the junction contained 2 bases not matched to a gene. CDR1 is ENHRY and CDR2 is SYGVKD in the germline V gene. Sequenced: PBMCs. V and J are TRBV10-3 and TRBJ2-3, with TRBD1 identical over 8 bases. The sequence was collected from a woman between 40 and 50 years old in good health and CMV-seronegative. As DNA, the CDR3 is TGTGCCATCAGTGGGACAGGGTACACAGATACGCAGTATTTT. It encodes CAISGTGYTDTQYF.